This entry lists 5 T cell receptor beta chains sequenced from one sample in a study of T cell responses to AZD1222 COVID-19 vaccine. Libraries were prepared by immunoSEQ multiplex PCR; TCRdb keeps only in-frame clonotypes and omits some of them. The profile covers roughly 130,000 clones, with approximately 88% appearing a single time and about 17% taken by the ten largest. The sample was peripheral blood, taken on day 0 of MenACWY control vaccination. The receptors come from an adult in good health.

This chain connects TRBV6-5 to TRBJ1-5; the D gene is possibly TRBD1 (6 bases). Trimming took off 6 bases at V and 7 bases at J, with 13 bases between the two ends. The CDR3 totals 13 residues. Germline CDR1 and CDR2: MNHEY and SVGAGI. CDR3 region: CASRPTGSQPQHF. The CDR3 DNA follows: TGTGCCAGCAGACCTACAGGGTCCCAGCCCCAGCATTTT.

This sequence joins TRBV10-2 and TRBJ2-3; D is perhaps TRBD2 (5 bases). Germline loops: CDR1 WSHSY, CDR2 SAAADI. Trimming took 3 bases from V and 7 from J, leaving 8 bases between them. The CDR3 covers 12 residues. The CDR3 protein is CASSEERNTQYF. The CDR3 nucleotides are TGCGCCAGCAGTGAAGAGCGGAATACGCAGTATTTT.

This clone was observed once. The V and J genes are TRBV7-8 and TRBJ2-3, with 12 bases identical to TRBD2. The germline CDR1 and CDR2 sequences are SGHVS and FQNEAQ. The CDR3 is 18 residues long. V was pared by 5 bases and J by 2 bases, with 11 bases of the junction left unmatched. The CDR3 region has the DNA TGTGCCAGCAGCCGCTGGGGGGGACTAGCGGGTAACACAGATACGCAGTATTTT. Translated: CASSRWGGLAGNTDTQYF.

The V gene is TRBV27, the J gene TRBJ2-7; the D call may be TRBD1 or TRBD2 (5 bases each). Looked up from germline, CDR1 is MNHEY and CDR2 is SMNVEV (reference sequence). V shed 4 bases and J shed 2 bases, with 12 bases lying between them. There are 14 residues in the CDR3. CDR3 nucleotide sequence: TGTGCCAGCAGTTACTCCGGGACCGCCTACGAGCAGTACTTC. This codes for CASSYSGTAYEQYF.

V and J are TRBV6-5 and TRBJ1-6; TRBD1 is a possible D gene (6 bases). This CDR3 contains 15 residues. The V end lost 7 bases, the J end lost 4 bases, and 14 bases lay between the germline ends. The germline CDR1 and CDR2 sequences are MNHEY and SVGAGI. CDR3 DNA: TGTGCCAGCAATCCCGGGACATTATATAATTCACCCCTCCACTTT. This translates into CASNPGTLYNSPLHF.